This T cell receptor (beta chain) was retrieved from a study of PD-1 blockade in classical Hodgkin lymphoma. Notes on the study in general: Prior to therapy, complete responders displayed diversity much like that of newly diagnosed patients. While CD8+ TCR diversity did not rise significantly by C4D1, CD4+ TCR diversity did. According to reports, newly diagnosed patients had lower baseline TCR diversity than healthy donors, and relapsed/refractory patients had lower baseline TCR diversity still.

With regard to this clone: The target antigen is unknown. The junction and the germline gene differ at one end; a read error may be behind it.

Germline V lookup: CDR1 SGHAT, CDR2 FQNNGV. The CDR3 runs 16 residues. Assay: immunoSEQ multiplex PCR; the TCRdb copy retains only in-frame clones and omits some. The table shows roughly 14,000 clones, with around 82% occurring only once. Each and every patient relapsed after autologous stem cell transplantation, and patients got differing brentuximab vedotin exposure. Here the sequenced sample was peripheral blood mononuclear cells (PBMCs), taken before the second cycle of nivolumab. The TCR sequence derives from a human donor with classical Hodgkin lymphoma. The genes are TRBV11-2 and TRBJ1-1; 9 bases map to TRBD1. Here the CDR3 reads CASSWDRVHLNTEAFF. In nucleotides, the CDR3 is TGTGCCAGCAGCTGGGACAGGGTTCATCTGAATACTGAAGCTTTCTTT.